These 22 T cell receptor beta chains were sequenced from one sample in a study of PD-L1 blockade in urothelial cancer. Time point here: pretreatment peripheral blood. The protocol was immunoSEQ multiplex PCR, while the TCRdb copy is restricted to in-frame clones and leaves out a portion. The sample lists tens of thousands of clones, more than 75% occurring once. The sequencing used PBMCs, collected around atezolizumab (anti-PD-L1) treatment. Source of these receptors: a man in his fifties with urothelial cancer.

The chain recombines TRBV2 with TRBJ2-5; 11 nucleotides line up with TRBD2. CDR3 length: 14 residues. Germline loops: CDR1 SNHLY, CDR2 FYNNEI. V was pared by 8 bases and J by 3 bases, with 5 bases of the junction left unmatched. CDR3 region: CASYSGRGEETQYF. The CDR3 coding sequence is TGTGCCAGCTATAGCGGGAGGGGGGAAGAGACCCAGTACTTC.

The chain joins TRBV27 to TRBJ1-4, with D possibly matching TRBD1 (6 bases). Germline CDR1 and CDR2: MNHEY and SMNVEV (reference sequence). CDR3 length: 14 amino acids. Trimming took off 3 bases at V and 8 bases at J, with 13 bases between the two ends. CDR3 nucleotide sequence: TGTGCCAGCAGTTTCCGTACAGGGTACGAAAAACTGTTTTTT. It is translated as CASSFRTGYEKLFF.

The CDR3 loop reads CASSFNRVNTGELFF. The DNA for the CDR3 is TGTGCCAGCAGTTTTAACAGGGTGAACACCGGGGAGCTGTTTTTT. This chain joins TRBV27 and TRBJ2-2, with D perhaps TRBD1 (6 bases). Germline V gene sequence: CDR1 MNHEY, CDR2 SMNVEV (reference sequence). V lost 3 bases, J lost 1 base, and 9 bases lay in between. The CDR3 has 15 residues.

J is TRBJ1-1 and V is TRBV10-2; no clear D gene. Germline CDR1 is WSHSY and CDR2 is SAAADI. The CDR3 spans 13 residues. Trimming cost V 6 bases and J 3 bases, with 11 bases left between them. This CDR3 is CASRGGSYTEAFF. DNA for the CDR3: TGCGCCAGCAGAGGAGGGTCTTACACTGAAGCTTTCTTT.

This sequence joins TRBV18 and TRBJ2-3, with 9 bases that match TRBD1. Germline V gene lookup returns CDR1 KGHSH and CDR2 LQKENI. The ends lost 6 bases at V and 1 base at J; junction bases unmatched: 5. CDR3 length: 15 residues. This CDR3 is CASSPGQGGTDTQYF. The CDR3 DNA reads as TGTGCCAGCTCTCCGGGACAGGGTGGCACAGATACGCAGTATTTT.

The chain recombines TRBV6-5 with TRBJ2-5; D unclear. The CDR3 covers 14 residues. The germline V and J ends were trimmed by 1 base and 2 bases, with 8 bases remaining between them. The germline CDR1 and CDR2 sequences are MNHEY and SVGAGI. This CDR3 reads CASSYFAAQETQYF. CDR3 bases: TGTGCCAGCAGTTACTTTGCGGCTCAAGAGACCCAGTACTTC.

The J gene is TRBJ2-7, the V gene TRBV2, with D possibly matching TRBD2 (6 bases). Trimming shortened V by 3 bases and J by 4 bases, and 7 bases separated the two germline ends. The CDR3 consists of 12 residues. Germline CDR1 and CDR2: SNHLY and FYNNEI. DNA for the CDR3: TGTGCCAGCAGTGAGGGGGGTTACGAGCAGTACTTC. Translation gives CASSEGGYEQYF.

J is TRBJ1-4 and V is TRBV4-1; TRBD1 agrees at 8 bases. Trimming removed 1 base from V and 8 bases from J; junction bases left unmatched: 3. Germline CDR1 reads MGHRA; CDR2 reads YSYEKL. CDR3 length equals 14 residues. The CDR3 here is CASSQGTGREKLFF. CDR3 coding DNA: TGCGCCAGCAGCCAAGGGACAGGGAGGGAAAAACTGTTTTTT.

This clone was recorded a few times. The chain couples TRBV18 to TRBJ1-6, with D unclear. Trimming pared 6 bases from V and 0 bases from J, leaving 12 bases between. The CDR3 is 16 residues long. In germline, CDR1 is KGHSH, CDR2 LQKENI. CDR3 amino acids: CASSPRTSSYNSPLHF. The CDR3, as DNA: TGTGCCAGCTCTCCTCGGACTAGCTCCTATAATTCACCCCTCCACTTT.

This chain joins TRBV29-1 and TRBJ2-3, with D tentatively TRBD1 (6 bases). This CDR3 has 13 residues. The V end lost 4 bases, the J end lost 0 bases, and 8 bases lay between the germline ends. CDR1 and CDR2 from the germline V gene are SQVTM and ANQGSEA. CDR3 protein: CSVVGGSTDTQYF. As DNA, the CDR3 is TGCAGCGTTGTAGGGGGTAGCACAGATACGCAGTATTTT.

The CDR3 DNA is TGTGCCAGTAACCACGACAGGGCTGGCAATCAGCCCCAGCATTTT. Protein sequence: CASNHDRAGNQPQHF. The J gene is TRBJ1-5, the V gene TRBV19; 7 bases agree with TRBD1. The length of the CDR3 is 15 residues. The germline V gene encodes CDR1 LNHDA and CDR2 SQIVND (reference sequence). Germline trimming cut 7 bases from V and 2 bases from J; bases unmatched to any gene: 8.

The chain is built from TRBV2 and TRBJ1-3; 9 bases are shared with TRBD1. This CDR3 has 18 amino acids. V lost 4 bases to trimming and J lost 7 bases; unmatched junction nucleotides: 17. CDR1 SNHLY and CDR2 FYNNEI come from the germline V gene. CDR3 nucleotide sequence: TGTGCCAGCAGTGCCAGACGGACGGACAGGGGCAGCTGGAACACCATATATTTT. Translating gives CASSARRTDRGSWNTIYF.

This chain connects TRBV5-1 to TRBJ1-2; D is possibly TRBD1 (6 bases). This CDR3 has 14 amino acids. V lost 4 bases and J lost 8, with 18 bases in between. CDR1 and CDR2 (germline): SGHRS, YFSETQ. CDR3 sequence reads: CASSLGGGARGYTF. CDR3 in DNA: TGCGCCAGCAGCCTAGGAGGGGGGGCCAGGGGCTACACCTTC.

The V gene is TRBV5-6, the J gene TRBJ2-7; TRBD1 matches at 10 bases. V shed 4 bases, J shed 3 bases, and the junction held 7 bases outside the gene matches. The CDR3 covers 15 residues. Germline V gene lookup returns CDR1 SGHDT and CDR2 YYEEEE. The CDR3 here is CASSPLTGGFYEQYF. CDR3 DNA: TGTGCCAGCAGCCCATTGACAGGGGGCTTCTACGAGCAGTACTTC.

This sequence joins TRBV2 and TRBJ1-3; weak D call: TRBD1 (6 bases). V was pared by 1 base and J by 0 bases, with 7 bases between. The CDR3 length is 15 residues. Germline CDR1 is SNHLY and CDR2 is FYNNEI. CDR3 amino acids: CASSEGGLSGNTIYF. CDR3 DNA sequence: TGTGCCAGCAGTGAAGGGGGGCTCTCTGGAAACACCATATATTTT.

This clone was detected only a few times. The J gene is TRBJ2-5, the V gene TRBV15; TRBD2 matches at 8 bases. This CDR3 contains 14 residues. Germline lookup yields CDR1 LNHNV and CDR2 YYDKDF (reference sequence). The ends lost 3 bases at V and 5 bases at J; junction bases unmatched: 5. The CDR3 nucleotides read TGTGCCACCAGCAGCCGGGGGGGTAGCGAGACCCAGTACTTC. Its translation is CATSSRGGSETQYF. The full variable domain, rest sourced from reference TRBV15 and TRBJ2-5, is DAMVIQNPRYQVTQFGKPVTLSCSQTLNHNVMYWYQQKSSQAPKLLFHYYDKDFNNEADTPDNFQSRRPNTSFCFLDIRSPGLGDTAMYLCATSSRGGSETQYFGPGTRLLVL.

This clone was observed a single time. The chain couples TRBV15 to TRBJ1-1, with a weak D call TRBD1 (5 bases). CDR1 is LNHNV and CDR2 is YYDKDF in the germline V gene (reference sequence). The CDR3 runs 15 residues. Trimming cost V 0 bases and J 1 base, with 9 bases left between them. The CDR3, as DNA: TGTGCCACCAGCAGAGATAGAACAGGGAACACTGAAGCTTTCTTT. This codes for CATSRDRTGNTEAFF.

This chain uses TRBV28 with TRBJ1-1; D is possibly TRBD1 (6 bases). The CDR3 has 16 residues. The V gene's germline CDR1 is MDHEN and CDR2 SYDVKM. Trimming removed 6 bases from V and 2 bases from J, with 19 bases in between. The CDR3 DNA reads as TGTGCCAGCAGCCGTGGGGGGGCGCGGGTCAACACTGAAGCTTTCTTT. Its translation is CASSRGGARVNTEAFF.

J is TRBJ2-1 and V is TRBV29-1; D uncertain. Germline lookup yields CDR1 SQVTM and CDR2 ANQGSEA. This CDR3 comprises 13 residues. Trimming stripped 4 bases from V and 7 bases from J, with 14 bases between. DNA of the CDR3: TGCAGCGTTGCGAGCGTGCGTGGAAATGAGCAGTTCTTC. It is translated as CSVASVRGNEQFF.

J is TRBJ1-1 and V is TRBV27; tentatively, D is TRBD1 (6 bases). The CDR3 has 11 amino acids. Deletions cut 6 bases from V and 8 bases from J, with 10 bases between. Looked up from germline, CDR1 is MNHEY and CDR2 is SMNVEV (reference sequence). CDR3 sequence: CASRLRGEAFF. The CDR3 DNA is TGTGCCAGCAGACTCAGGGGAGAAGCTTTCTTT.

V is TRBV27 and J is TRBJ1-2; D possibly corresponds to TRBD1 (6 bases). Germline CDR1 MNHEY, CDR2 SMNVEV (reference sequence). The V end was cut by 6 bases, the J end by 2 bases, with 19 bases between. CDR3 length: 16 residues. This CDR3 reads CASSFDGSGQNYGYTF. CDR3 bases: TGTGCCAGCAGCTTCGACGGATCAGGACAGAACTATGGCTACACCTTC.

This clone was picked up a small number of times. The rearrangement links TRBV5-1 to TRBJ1-2; D remains unclear. The CDR3 spans 13 residues. Germline V gene data show CDR1 as SGHRS and CDR2 as YFSETQ. V dropped 1 base and J dropped 4 bases, with 8 bases sitting between them. The chain's CDR3 is CASSLSGSYGYTF. As DNA, the CDR3 is TGCGCCAGCAGCTTGAGTGGGAGCTATGGCTACACCTTC.